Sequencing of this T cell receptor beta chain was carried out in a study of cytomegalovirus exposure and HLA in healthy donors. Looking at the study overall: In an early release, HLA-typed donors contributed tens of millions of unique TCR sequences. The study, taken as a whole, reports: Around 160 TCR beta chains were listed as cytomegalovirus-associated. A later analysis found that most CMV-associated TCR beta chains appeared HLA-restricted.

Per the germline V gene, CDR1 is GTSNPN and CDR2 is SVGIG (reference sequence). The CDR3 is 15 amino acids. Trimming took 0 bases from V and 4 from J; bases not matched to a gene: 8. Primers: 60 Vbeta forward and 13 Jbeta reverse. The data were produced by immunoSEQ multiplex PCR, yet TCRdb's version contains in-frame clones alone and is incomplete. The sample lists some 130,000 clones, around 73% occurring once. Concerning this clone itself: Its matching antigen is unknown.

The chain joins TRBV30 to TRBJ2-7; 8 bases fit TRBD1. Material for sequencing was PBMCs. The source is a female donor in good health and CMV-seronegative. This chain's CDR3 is CAWSVIQGAKYEQYF. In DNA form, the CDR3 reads TGTGCCTGGAGTGTCATCCAGGGGGCGAAATACGAGCAGTACTTC.